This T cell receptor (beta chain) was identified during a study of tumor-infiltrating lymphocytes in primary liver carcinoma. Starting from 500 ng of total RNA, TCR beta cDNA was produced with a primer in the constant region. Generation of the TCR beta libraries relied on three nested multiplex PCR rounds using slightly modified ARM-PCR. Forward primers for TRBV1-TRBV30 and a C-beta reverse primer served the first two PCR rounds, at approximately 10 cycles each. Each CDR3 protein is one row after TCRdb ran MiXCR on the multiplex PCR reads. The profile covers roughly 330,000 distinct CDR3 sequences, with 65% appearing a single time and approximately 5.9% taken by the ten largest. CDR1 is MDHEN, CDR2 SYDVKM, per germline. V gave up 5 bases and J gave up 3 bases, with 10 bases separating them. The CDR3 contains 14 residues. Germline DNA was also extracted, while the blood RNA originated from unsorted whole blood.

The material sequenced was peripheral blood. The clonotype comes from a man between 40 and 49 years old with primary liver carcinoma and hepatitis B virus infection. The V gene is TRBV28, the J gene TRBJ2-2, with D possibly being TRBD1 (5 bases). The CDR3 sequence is CASSLVQDTGELFF. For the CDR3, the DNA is TGTGCCAGCAGTCTCGTACAGGACACCGGGGAGCTGTTTTTT.